The rows below give T cell receptor beta chains drawn from one sample of a study of CD8 T cells in Susac syndrome. MiXCR, run by TCRdb on the immunoSEQ multiplex PCR reads, gives a single entry per CDR3 protein. The sample gives approximately 190,000 distinct CDR3 sequences, 93% of which show up once; 0.1% is in the top ten. Sequences were obtained from CD4+ T cells from PBMCs. The receptors shown here come from a human donor in good health. Each CDR3 is given with its conserved first and last residue. A D gene is named only where the DNA matches it firmly. Some rows have no size entry. The others give once, few or many, or a class for an expanded clone.

size,D,V,J,CDR3,DNA
.,TRBD2,TRBV7-3,TRBJ2-1,CASSFTSGGYNEQFF,TGTGCCAGCAGCTTTACTAGCGGGGGTTACAATGAGCAGTTCTTC
.,.,TRBV20-1,TRBJ2-2,CSAPTHSTGELFF,TGCAGTGCCCCGACCCACAGTACCGGGGAGCTGTTTTTT
.,.,TRBV27,TRBJ1-1,CASSPQTGNTEAFF,TGTGCCAGCAGTCCACAGACAGGAAACACTGAAGCTTTCTTT
.,.,TRBV5-1,TRBJ2-7,CASSLDQAYEQYF,TGCGCCAGCAGCTTGGACCAGGCCTACGAGCAGTACTTC
few,.,TRBV7-2,TRBJ2-7,CASSSPPDHEQYF,TGTGCCAGCAGCTCCCCTCCGGACCACGAGCAGTACTTC
.,TRBD1,TRBV24-1,TRBJ2-5,CATSDTLDRGQTQYF,TGTGCCACCAGTGATACCCTAGACAGGGGGCAGACCCAGTACTTC
.,.,TRBV9,TRBJ1-6,CASSPSGDSPLHF,TGTGCCAGCAGCCCCTCGGGGGATTCACCCCTCCACTTT
.,.,TRBV6-2/TRBV6-3,TRBJ2-5,CASSFEGRGSQYF,TGTGCCAGCAGTTTCGAAGGAAGGGGGTCCCAGTACTTC
.,.,TRBV20-1,TRBJ2-1,CSARLLLEGSYNEQFF,TGCAGTGCTAGACTCCTCCTGGAAGGATCCTACAATGAGCAGTTCTTC
.,TRBD2,TRBV5-1,TRBJ2-1,CASSPREVQSYNEQFF,TGCGCCAGCAGCCCGCGGGAGGTTCAGTCCTACAATGAGCAGTTCTTC
.,TRBD1,TRBV5-1,TRBJ1-1,CASSPGTGETEAFF,TGCGCCAGCAGCCCGGGGACAGGGGAAACTGAAGCTTTCTTT
.,.,TRBV20-1,TRBJ2-1,CSAGSSYNEQFF,TGCAGTGCGGGTAGCTCCTACAATGAGCAGTTCTTC
.,.,TRBV7-2,TRBJ2-7,CASSLVSGVSYEQYF,TGTGCCAGCAGCTTAGTATCTGGGGTCTCCTACGAGCAGTACTTC
.,.,TRBV5-6,TRBJ2-7,CASSSVRDLWGVYEQYF,TGTGCCAGCAGCTCCGTCCGGGACCTGTGGGGGGTCTACGAGCAGTACTTC
.,TRBD1,TRBV7-9,TRBJ2-1,CASSLGPKGQGKYNEQFF,TGTGCCAGCAGCTTAGGCCCTAAGGGACAGGGTAAATACAATGAGCAGTTCTTC
.,TRBD1,TRBV4-2,TRBJ2-4,CASSRDNSGQGAKNIQYF,TGTGCCAGCAGCCGAGACAATTCGGGACAGGGAGCCAAAAACATTCAGTACTTC
.,.,TRBV7-2,TRBJ1-2,CASSFTGANYGYTF,TGTGCCAGCAGCTTTACCGGGGCGAACTATGGCTACACCTTC
few,.,TRBV7-6,TRBJ2-5,CARTLPREETQYF,TGTGCCCGGACCCTTCCGAGGGAAGAGACCCAGTACTTC
.,.,TRBV30,TRBJ1-1,CAWIPWANTEAFF,TGTGCCTGGATTCCCTGGGCGAACACTGAAGCTTTCTTT
.,TRBD1,TRBV3-1,TRBJ2-1,CASSQSTGANEQFF,TGTGCCAGCAGCCAATCGACAGGGGCCAATGAGCAGTTCTTC
.,.,TRBV30,TRBJ2-7,CAWSVKSSEQYF,TGTGCCTGGAGTGTGAAGTCCAGCGAGCAGTACTTC
.,.,TRBV19,TRBJ2-1,CASSFPKGSSYNEQFF,TGTGCCAGTAGTTTCCCCAAGGGGAGCTCCTACAATGAGCAGTTCTTC
once,.,TRBV6-6,TRBJ2-2,CASRQETNTGELFF,TGTGCCAGCAGGCAGGAAACGAACACCGGGGAGCTGTTTTTT
.,.,TRBV7-2,TRBJ2-2,CASSLAPGKGELFF,TGTGCCAGCAGCTTAGCGCCGGGAAAAGGGGAGCTGTTTTTT
.,TRBD2,TRBV29-1,TRBJ2-3,CSVGDYTDTQYF,TGCAGCGTGGGGGACTACACAGATACGCAGTATTTT
.,TRBD1,TRBV5-4,TRBJ1-3,CASSLQGSSYTIYF,TGTGCCAGCAGCTTACAGGGGTCTTCTTACACCATATATTTT
.,.,TRBV9,TRBJ1-2,CASSPRPLVDYGYTF,TGTGCCAGCAGCCCTCGTCCCTTGGTGGACTATGGCTACACCTTC
.,TRBD2,TRBV19,TRBJ2-3,CASSLKASGGRQYF,TGTGCCAGTAGTCTGAAGGCTAGCGGGGGCCGACAGTATTTT
.,.,TRBV3-1,TRBJ1-2,CASSHWVERDYGYTF,TGTGCCAGCTCCCACTGGGTCGAGAGGGATTATGGCTACACCTTC
.,TRBD2,TRBV5-1,TRBJ2-2,CASSFGGGAAGELFF,TGCGCCAGCAGCTTCGGCGGGGGGGCCGCCGGGGAGCTGTTTTTT
.,.,TRBV12-3/TRBV12-4,TRBJ1-4,CASSPHKATNEKLFF,TGTGCCAGCAGTCCCCATAAAGCAACTAATGAAAAACTGTTTTTT
.,.,TRBV7-3,TRBJ2-1,CASSPAGYNEQFF,TGTGCCAGCAGTCCCGCTGGATACAATGAGCAGTTCTTC
once,.,TRBV6-6,TRBJ2-3,CASSYWEDTDTQYF,TGTGCCAGCAGTTACTGGGAAGACACAGATACGCAGTATTTT
.,.,TRBV20-1,TRBJ1-2,CSARDVSLYGYTF,TGCAGTGCTAGAGACGTCAGTCTCTATGGCTACACCTTC
.,TRBD2,TRBV19,TRBJ2-3,CASTSATSGGAGDTQYF,TGTGCCAGTACCTCGGCCACTAGCGGGGGCGCAGGGGATACGCAGTATTTT
.,.,TRBV9,TRBJ1-2,CASSRSGGQDAYGYTF,TGTGCCAGCAGCCGATCCGGGGGTCAGGATGCCTATGGCTACACCTTC
.,.,TRBV20-1,TRBJ1-5,CSARVPGLSNQPQHF,TGCAGTGCCCGCGTGCCAGGGCTGAGCAATCAGCCCCAGCATTTT
.,.,TRBV6-2/TRBV6-3,TRBJ2-5,CASSYIGETQYF,TGTGCCAGCAGTTACATAGGCGAGACCCAGTACTTC
.,.,TRBV6-2/TRBV6-3,TRBJ1-2,CASSYSTTAPGYTF,TGTGCCAGCAGTTATTCGACGACTGCTCCCGGCTACACCTTC
.,TRBD1,TRBV7-3,TRBJ2-3,CASSSTGGPDTQYF,TGTGCCAGCAGCTCAACAGGGGGGCCAGATACGCAGTATTTT
.,.,TRBV7-2,TRBJ1-5,CASSLTGLQPQHF,TGTGCCAGCAGCTTAACAGGGTTACAGCCCCAGCATTTT
.,.,TRBV6-5,TRBJ1-2,CASSYAPTVQTNYGYTF,TGTGCCAGCAGTTACGCCCCTACAGTGCAGACTAACTATGGCTACACCTTC
.,.,TRBV25-1,TRBJ2-5,CASSPPLGGTQYF,TGTGCCAGCAGTCCCCCGCTTGGCGGGACCCAGTACTTC
.,.,TRBV7-2,TRBJ1-1,CASSLDWAPMNTEAFF,TGTGCCAGCAGCTTAGATTGGGCCCCCATGAACACTGAAGCTTTCTTT
few,.,TRBV19,TRBJ1-3,CASTRGGSGNTIYF,TGTGCCAGTACCCGTGGGGGATCTGGAAACACCATATATTTT
.,.,TRBV6-6,TRBJ2-7,CASRTRNSYEQYF,TGTGCCAGCAGGACCAGGAACTCCTACGAGCAGTACTTC
.,.,TRBV20-1,TRBJ1-6,CSAPPGASSYNSPLHF,TGCAGTGCCCCACCGGGGGCAAGCTCCTATAATTCACCCCTCCACTTT
.,TRBD2,TRBV29-1,TRBJ2-3,CVAGTWGDTQYF,TGCGTAGCGGGGACCTGGGGGGATACGCAGTATTTT